The clone carrying this T cell receptor beta chain was seen repeatedly, ten times or more. The antigen remains unidentified. This record belongs to a study of regulatory T cells in long-lasting Graves disease. Study-level findings and limits: Relative to new patients (966), persistent patients exhibited greater sharing of public clonotypes (around 2,500).

The germline V and J ends were trimmed by 3 bases and 5 bases, with 10 bases remaining between them. The CDR3 covers 13 residues. Time point defined: persistent/refractory GD, antithyroid drugs over 5 years with positive TRAb. PBMCs provided the RNA from which the TCR library was made. The TCR beta library used iRepertoire HTBI primers with Arm-PCR amplification of CDR3. As originally analysed: Identified segments across samples numbered 60 or so TRBV and around 13 TRBJ. MiXCR, applied by TCRdb to the multiplex PCR reads, yields one record per CDR3 protein. These V and J calls derive from TCRdb rather than the authors' analysis. Among around 400,000 distinct CDR3 sequences listed, roughly 23% were seen once.

V and J are TRBV12-3 or TRBV12-4 and TRBJ1-1; D is undetermined. The clonotype was recovered from a middle-aged woman with Graves disease. This specimen consisted of peripheral blood mononuclear cells (PBMCs), obtained when the disease was refractory, from a patient treated with antithyroid drugs. CDR3 sequence: CASSFWLRTEAFF. CDR3 coding DNA: TGTGCCAGCAGTTTTTGGTTGAGGACTGAAGCTTTCTTT.